The 14 T cell receptor beta chains in this list originate from one sample, sequenced in a study of T cells in Graves' hyperthyroidism and ophthalmopathy (dated by TCRdb to 2018 to 2020). Libraries were made using multiplex PCR. This sample was sequenced with an Illumina HiSeq 2000. Amplification of TCR beta CDR3 regions was carried out from RNA transcripts. The TCR CDR3 was subjected to a first round of RT-PCR using the HTBI primer set and the Qiagen OneStep RT-PCR kit. TCRdb took the public reads, trimmed them with fastp at Q25, ran MiXCR for clone calling and kept in-frame beta chains. Each CDR3 protein gets just one entry, which takes the most common genes and DNA from the rows behind it. A total of approximately 600,000 distinct CDR3 sequences appear in this sample, around 15% of them only once. The ten largest clones add up to around 3.9% of the sample. Sequenced: blood. These receptor sequences come from a woman aged 25 to 45 with Graves' hyperthyroidism.

This chain joins TRBV5-6 and TRBJ2-5; tentative D call: TRBD2 (6 bases). CDR1 and CDR2 from the germline V gene are SGHDT and YYEEEE. The V end was cut by 2 bases, the J end by 1 base, with 15 bases between. This CDR3 is built from 16 residues. The CDR3 DNA reads TGTGCCAGCAGCTTAATACGGGGGAGGACCCAAGAGACCCAGTACTTC. The encoded protein is CASSLIRGRTQETQYF. The full variable domain, with the rest looked up from reference TRBV5-6 and TRBJ2-5, is DAGVTQSPTHLIKTRGQQVTLRCSPKSGHDTVSWYQQALGQGPQFIFQYYEEEERQRGNFPDRFSGHQFPNYSSELNVNALLLGDSALYLCASSLIRGRTQETQYFGPGTRLLVL.

This clonotype showed up many times. This sequence joins TRBV12-5 and TRBJ1-5, with 9 bases fitting TRBD1. CDR1 LGHNT and CDR2 FRNRAP come from the germline V gene. There are 18 residues in the CDR3. Losses at the gene ends were 3 bases for V and 0 bases for J; bases not matched to a gene: 9. The CDR3 bases are TGTGCTAGTGGTTTTGCGACAGGGGGTAAAGGTAGCAATCAGCCCCAGCATTTT. Translated: CASGFATGGKGSNQPQHF.

This clonotype has at least ten counts. V and J are TRBV13 and TRBJ2-1; no clear D. The germline V and J ends were trimmed by 0 bases and 0 bases, with 9 bases remaining between them. Germline V CDR1 and CDR2: PRHDT, FYEKMQ (reference sequence). This CDR3 is 16 amino acids long. CDR3 loop: CASSLGLGDSYNEQFF. In nucleotides, the CDR3 is TGTGCCAGCAGCTTAGGCCTTGGAGACTCCTACAATGAGCAGTTCTTC.

This clonotype was observed many times. This chain joins TRBV10-3 and TRBJ2-1, with 11 bases aligning to TRBD1. Trimming removed 3 bases from V and 1 base from J; junction bases left unmatched: 5. This CDR3 is 17 amino acids long. CDR1 ENHRY and CDR2 SYGVKD come from the germline V gene. The CDR3, as DNA: TGTGCCATCAGTGACCGGGGACAGGGGGGGTCCTACAATGAGCAGTTCTTC. As protein: CAISDRGQGGSYNEQFF.

This clonotype was recorded many times. The CDR3 is CASSLVTGASTDTQYF. CDR3 bases: TGTGCCAGCAGCTTAGTTACAGGGGCAAGCACAGATACGCAGTATTTT. The gene calls are TRBV7-2 and TRBJ2-3; 7 bases map to TRBD1. This CDR3 has 16 amino acids. From germline, CDR1 is SGHTA and CDR2 FQGNSA. Trimming at V came to 1 base and at J to 0 bases, leaving 4 bases not matched to a gene.

The rearrangement uses TRBV2 and TRBJ2-3; TRBD1 is a possible D gene (5 bases). Trimming shortened V by 6 bases and J by 8 bases, and 21 bases separated the two germline ends. The CDR3 runs to 15 residues. CDR1 SNHLY and CDR2 FYNNEI come from the germline V gene. Here the CDR3 DNA reads TGTGCCAGCAGCGCGACCAGGGTGGGGCGAGGTACGCAGTATTTT. Translating it yields CASSATRVGRGTQYF.

This clonotype was seen many times. The chain is built from TRBV2 and TRBJ1-5, with 9 positions matching TRBD1. CDR3 length equals 15 residues. V lost 6 bases to trimming and J lost 6 bases; unmatched junction nucleotides: 9. Germline CDR1 reads SNHLY; CDR2 reads FYNNEI. Written as DNA, the CDR3 is TGTGCCAGCAGCCCCGAAACAGGGGGCGGTCAGCCCCAGCATTTT. Residues: CASSPETGGGQPQHF.

This chain connects TRBV12-5 to TRBJ2-6, with 10 bases lining up with TRBD1. With V trimmed by 0 bases and J by 0 bases, 8 bases remained unmatched. CDR1 LGHNT and CDR2 FRNRAP come from the germline V gene. CDR3 length: 20 amino acids. The chain's CDR3 is CASGLVLGTGEISGANVLTF. The CDR3 coding sequence is TGTGCTAGTGGTTTGGTACTCGGGACAGGGGAGATCTCTGGGGCCAACGTCCTGACTTTC.

The chain combines TRBV6-1 with TRBJ1-6; D remains ambiguous. CDR1 MNHNS and CDR2 SASEGT come from the germline V gene. The V end lost 6 bases, the J end lost 3 bases, and 15 bases lay between the germline ends. The CDR3 has 16 residues. The CDR3 DNA sequence: TGTGCCAGCAGCCCCGAGGGCGCGAACTATAATTCACCCCTCCACTTT. This gives the protein CASSPEGANYNSPLHF.

The sample holds many counts of this clonotype. This chain joins TRBV6-1 and TRBJ2-3; TRBD1 might be the D (6 bases). CDR3 length equals 14 residues. V gave up 4 bases and J gave up 2 bases, with 10 bases separating them. Germline CDR1 and CDR2: MNHNS and SASEGT. CDR3 sequence reads: CASSAWDTTDTQYF. The CDR3 DNA reads as TGTGCCAGCAGTGCCTGGGACACCACAGATACGCAGTATTTT.

This clonotype has a handful of counts. The chain links TRBV5-4 to TRBJ1-1; D unresolved. CDR3 length: 16 residues. V was shortened by 0 bases and J by 0 bases, with 12 bases between the two germline ends. The V gene's germline CDR1 is SGHNT and CDR2 YYREEE (reference sequence). The CDR3 nucleotides are TGTGCCAGCAGCTTGGCCTTTCGGCAGATGAACACTGAAGCTTTCTTT. This encodes CASSLAFRQMNTEAFF. Full variable domain (remainder filled in from reference TRBV5-4 and TRBJ1-1): ETGVTQSPTHLIKTRGQQVTLRCSSQSGHNTVSWYQQALGQGPQFIFQYYREEENGRGNFPPRFSGLQFPNYSSELNVNALELDDSALYLCASSLAFRQMNTEAFFGQGTRLTVV.

A word on this clonotype: Since a much larger clone is just one base distant, this may be a read error. The chain uses TRBV6-1 and TRBJ1-5; possibly TRBD1 for D (5 bases). Germline CDR1 and CDR2: MNHNS and SASEGT. This CDR3 is 15 amino acids long. CDR3 nucleotides: TGTGCCAGCAGTGAAAGGGGTCGTGGCAATCAGCCCCGGCATTTT. It codes for CASSERGRGNQPRHF.

The chain carries TRBV7-9 and TRBJ2-3; 9 bases fit TRBD1. CDR3 size: 15 residues. V dropped 2 bases and J dropped 4; count of bases not matched to a gene: 4. CDR1 SEHNR and CDR2 FQNEAQ come from the germline V gene (reference sequence). The CDR3 region is CASSLMGQGPDTQYF. The CDR3 DNA is TGTGCCAGCAGCTTAATGGGACAGGGCCCAGATACGCAGTATTTT.

This rearrangement joins TRBV11-2 to TRBJ1-4; D possibly corresponds to TRBD1 (5 bases). V was shortened by 5 bases and J by 5 bases, with 9 bases between the two germline ends. The CDR3 has 13 residues. Germline V gene sequence: CDR1 SGHAT, CDR2 FQNNGV. The CDR3, as DNA: TGTGCCAGCAGCATTTGGGGGAATGAAAAACTGTTTTTT. Its translation is CASSIWGNEKLFF.